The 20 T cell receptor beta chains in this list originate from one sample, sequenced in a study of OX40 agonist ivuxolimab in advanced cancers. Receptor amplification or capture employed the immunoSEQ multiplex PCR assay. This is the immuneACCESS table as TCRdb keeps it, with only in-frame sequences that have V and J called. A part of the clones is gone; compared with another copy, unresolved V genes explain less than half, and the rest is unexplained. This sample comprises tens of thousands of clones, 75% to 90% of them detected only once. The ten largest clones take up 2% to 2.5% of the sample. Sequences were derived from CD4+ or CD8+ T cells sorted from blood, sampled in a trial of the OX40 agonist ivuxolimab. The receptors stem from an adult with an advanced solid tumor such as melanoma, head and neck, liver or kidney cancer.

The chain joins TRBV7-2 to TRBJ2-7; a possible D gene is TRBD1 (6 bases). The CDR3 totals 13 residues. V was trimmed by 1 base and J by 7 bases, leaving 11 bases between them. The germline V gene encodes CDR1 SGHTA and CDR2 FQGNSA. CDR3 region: CASSLDRAWEQYF. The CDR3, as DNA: TGTGCCAGCAGCTTAGACAGGGCGTGGGAGCAGTACTTC. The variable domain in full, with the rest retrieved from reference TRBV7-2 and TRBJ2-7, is GAGVSQSPSNKVTEKGKDVELRCDPISGHTALYWYRQSLGQGLEFLIYFQGNSAPDKSGLPSDRFSAERTGGSVSTLTIQRTQQEDSAVYLCASSLDRAWEQYFGPGTRLTVT.

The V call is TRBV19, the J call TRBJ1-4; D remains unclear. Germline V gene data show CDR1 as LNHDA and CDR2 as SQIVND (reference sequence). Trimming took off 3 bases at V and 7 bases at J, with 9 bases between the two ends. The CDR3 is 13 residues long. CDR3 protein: CASSIEQPEKLFF. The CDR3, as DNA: TGTGCCAGTAGTATCGAACAGCCTGAAAAACTGTTTTTT.

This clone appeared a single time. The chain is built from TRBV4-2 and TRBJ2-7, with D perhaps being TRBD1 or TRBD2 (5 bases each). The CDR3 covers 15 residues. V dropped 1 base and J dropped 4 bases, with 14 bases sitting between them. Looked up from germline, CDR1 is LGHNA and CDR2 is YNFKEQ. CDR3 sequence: CASSQGRDVTYEQYF. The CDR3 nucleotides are TGTGCCAGCAGCCAAGGCCGGGACGTAACATACGAGCAGTACTTC.

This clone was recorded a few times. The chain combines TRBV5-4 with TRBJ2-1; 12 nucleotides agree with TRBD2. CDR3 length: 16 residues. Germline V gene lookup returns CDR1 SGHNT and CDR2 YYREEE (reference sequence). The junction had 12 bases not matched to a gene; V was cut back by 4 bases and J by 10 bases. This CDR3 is CASSVSRLAGALEQFF. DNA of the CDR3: TGTGCCAGCAGCGTGTCAAGACTAGCGGGAGCGTTGGAGCAGTTCTTC.

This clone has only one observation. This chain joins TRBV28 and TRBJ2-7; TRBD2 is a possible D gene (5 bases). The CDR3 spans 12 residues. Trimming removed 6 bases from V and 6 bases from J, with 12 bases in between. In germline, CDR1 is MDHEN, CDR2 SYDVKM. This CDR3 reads CASSRDYSEQYF. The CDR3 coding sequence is TGTGCCAGCAGCCGTGACTATTCCGAGCAGTACTTC.

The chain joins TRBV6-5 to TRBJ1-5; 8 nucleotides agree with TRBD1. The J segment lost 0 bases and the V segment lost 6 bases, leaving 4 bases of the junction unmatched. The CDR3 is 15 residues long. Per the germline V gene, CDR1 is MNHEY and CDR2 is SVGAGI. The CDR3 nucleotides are TGTGCCAGCAGGAGGACAGGGACTAGCAATCAGCCCCAGCATTTT. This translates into CASRRTGTSNQPQHF.

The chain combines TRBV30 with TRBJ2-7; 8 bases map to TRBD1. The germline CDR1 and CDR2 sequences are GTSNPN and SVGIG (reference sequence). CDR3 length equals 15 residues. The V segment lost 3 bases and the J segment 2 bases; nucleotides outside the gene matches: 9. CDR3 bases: TGTGCCTGGAGAGGACAGGGCTCCCTAACCTACGAGCAGTACTTC. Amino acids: CAWRGQGSLTYEQYF.

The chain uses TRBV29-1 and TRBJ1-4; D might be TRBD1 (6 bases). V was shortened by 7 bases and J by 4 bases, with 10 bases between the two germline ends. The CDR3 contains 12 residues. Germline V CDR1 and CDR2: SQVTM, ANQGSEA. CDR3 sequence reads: CSAGQFNEKLFF. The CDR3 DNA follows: TGCAGCGCTGGACAGTTTAATGAAAAACTGTTTTTT.

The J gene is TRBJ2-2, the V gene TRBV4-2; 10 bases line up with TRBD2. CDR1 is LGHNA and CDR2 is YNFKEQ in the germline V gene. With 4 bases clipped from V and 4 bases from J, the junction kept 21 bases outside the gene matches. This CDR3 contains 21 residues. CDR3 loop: CASSPRSRTGRLAGATGELFF. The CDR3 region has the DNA TGTGCCAGCAGCCCACGATCCCGGACAGGGCGGCTAGCGGGGGCCACCGGGGAGCTGTTTTTT.

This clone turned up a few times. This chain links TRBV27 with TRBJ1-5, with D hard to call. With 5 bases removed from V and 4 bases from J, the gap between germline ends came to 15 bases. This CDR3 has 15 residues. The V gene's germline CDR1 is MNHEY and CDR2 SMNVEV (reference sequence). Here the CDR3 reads CASSPGAVLNQPQHF. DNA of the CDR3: TGTGCCAGCAGTCCCGGAGCGGTCCTTAATCAGCCCCAGCATTTT.

CDR3 loop: CASSASGLVTNEQFF. CDR3 nucleotides: TGCGCCAGCAGCGCGAGTGGACTAGTAACCAATGAGCAGTTCTTC. The chain employs TRBV5-1 and TRBJ2-1; 7 bases agree with TRBD2. CDR1 is SGHRS and CDR2 is YFSETQ in the germline V gene. The J segment lost 6 bases and the V segment lost 4 bases, leaving 10 bases of the junction unmatched. This CDR3 is 15 amino acids long.

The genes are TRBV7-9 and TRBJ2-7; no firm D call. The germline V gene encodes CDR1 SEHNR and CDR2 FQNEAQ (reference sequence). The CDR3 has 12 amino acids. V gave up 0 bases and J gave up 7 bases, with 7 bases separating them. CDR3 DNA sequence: TGTGCCAGCAGCTTAGCCCAGACAGAGCAGTACTTC. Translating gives CASSLAQTEQYF.

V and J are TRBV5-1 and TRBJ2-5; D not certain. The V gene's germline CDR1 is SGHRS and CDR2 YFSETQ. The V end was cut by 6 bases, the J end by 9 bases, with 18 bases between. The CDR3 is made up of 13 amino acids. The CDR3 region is CASNPLLGEAQYF. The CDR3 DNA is TGCGCCAGCAATCCTCTTCTCGGTGAGGCCCAGTACTTC.

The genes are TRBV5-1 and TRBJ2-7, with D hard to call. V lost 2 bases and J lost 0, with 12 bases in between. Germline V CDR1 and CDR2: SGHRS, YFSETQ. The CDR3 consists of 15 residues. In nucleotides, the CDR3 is TGCGCCAGCAGCTTAGCTCCAGGATACTCCTACGAGCAGTACTTC. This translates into CASSLAPGYSYEQYF.

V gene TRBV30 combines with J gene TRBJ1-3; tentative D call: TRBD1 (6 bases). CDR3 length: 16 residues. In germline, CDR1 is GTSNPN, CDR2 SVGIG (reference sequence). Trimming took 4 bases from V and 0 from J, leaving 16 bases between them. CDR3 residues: CAWTTGGRSSGNTIYF. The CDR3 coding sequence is TGTGCCTGGACGACGGGGGGCAGAAGCTCTGGAAACACCATATATTTT.

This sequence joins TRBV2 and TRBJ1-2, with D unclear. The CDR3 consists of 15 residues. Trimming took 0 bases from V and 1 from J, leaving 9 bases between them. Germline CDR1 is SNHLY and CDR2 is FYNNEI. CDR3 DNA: TGTGCCAGCAGTGAAGCGCTTTGGATTAACTATGGCTACACCTTC. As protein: CASSEALWINYGYTF.

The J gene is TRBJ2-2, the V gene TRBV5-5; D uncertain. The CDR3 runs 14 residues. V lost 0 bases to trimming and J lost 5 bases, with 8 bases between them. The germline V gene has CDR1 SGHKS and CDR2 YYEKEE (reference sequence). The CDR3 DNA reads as TGTGCCAGCAGCTTGGAGCAGTTTACCGGGGAGCTGTTTTTT. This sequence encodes CASSLEQFTGELFF.

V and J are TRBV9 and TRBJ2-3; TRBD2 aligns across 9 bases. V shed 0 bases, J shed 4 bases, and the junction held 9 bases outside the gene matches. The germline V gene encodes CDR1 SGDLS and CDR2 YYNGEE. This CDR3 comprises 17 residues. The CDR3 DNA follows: TGTGCCAGCAGCGTAGGTACTCAGCAGCGGGGGGCAGATACGCAGTATTTT. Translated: CASSVGTQQRGADTQYF.

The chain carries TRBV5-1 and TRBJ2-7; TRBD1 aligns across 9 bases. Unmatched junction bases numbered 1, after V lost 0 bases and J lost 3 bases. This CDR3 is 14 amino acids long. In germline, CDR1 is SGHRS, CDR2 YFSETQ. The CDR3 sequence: CASSLGTGVYEQYF. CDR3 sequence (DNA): TGCGCCAGCAGCTTGGGGACAGGGGTCTACGAGCAGTACTTC.

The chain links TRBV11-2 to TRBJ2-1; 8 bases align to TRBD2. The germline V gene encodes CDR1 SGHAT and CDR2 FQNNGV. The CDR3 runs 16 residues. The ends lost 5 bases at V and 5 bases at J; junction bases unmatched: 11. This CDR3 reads CASSPWGSGGHNEQFF. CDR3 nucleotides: TGTGCCAGCAGCCCCTGGGGAAGCGGGGGCCACAATGAGCAGTTCTTC. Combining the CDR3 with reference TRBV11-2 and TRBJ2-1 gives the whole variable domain EAGVAQSPRYKIIEKRQSVAFWCNPISGHATLYWYQQILGQGPKLLIQFQNNGVVDDSQLPKDRFSAERLKGVDSTLKIQPAKLEDSAVYLCASSPWGSGGHNEQFFGPGTRLTVL.